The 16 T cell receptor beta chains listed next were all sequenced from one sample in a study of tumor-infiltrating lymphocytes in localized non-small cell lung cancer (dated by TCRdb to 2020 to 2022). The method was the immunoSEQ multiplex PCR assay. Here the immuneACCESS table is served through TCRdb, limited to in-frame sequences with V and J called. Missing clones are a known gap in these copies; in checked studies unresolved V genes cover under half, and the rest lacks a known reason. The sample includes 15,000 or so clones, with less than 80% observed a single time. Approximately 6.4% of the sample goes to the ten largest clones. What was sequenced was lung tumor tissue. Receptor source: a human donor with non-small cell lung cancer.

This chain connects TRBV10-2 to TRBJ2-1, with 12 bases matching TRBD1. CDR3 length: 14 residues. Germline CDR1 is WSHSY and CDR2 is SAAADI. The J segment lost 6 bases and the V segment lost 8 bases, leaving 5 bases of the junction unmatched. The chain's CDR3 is CASRDRGRGNEQFF. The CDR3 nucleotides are TGCGCCAGCCGGGACAGGGGGCGAGGCAATGAGCAGTTCTTC.

The DNA of the CDR3 is TGCAGCGTTGAAGATCTGTGGGTTGGGAGGGAAGCATCCTACGAGCAGTACTTC. It translates to CSVEDLWVGREASYEQYF. The V call is TRBV29-1, the J call TRBJ2-7, with 7 bases aligning to TRBD2. This CDR3 is 18 amino acids long. Per the germline V gene, CDR1 is SQVTM and CDR2 is ANQGSEA. V gave up 0 bases and J gave up 1 base; unmatched junction bases: 15.

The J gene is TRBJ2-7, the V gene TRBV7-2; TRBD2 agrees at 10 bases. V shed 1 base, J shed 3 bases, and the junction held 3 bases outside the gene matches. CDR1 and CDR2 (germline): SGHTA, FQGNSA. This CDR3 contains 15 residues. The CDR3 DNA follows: TGTGCCAGCAGCTTAGGGACTAGCGGCTTCTACGAGCAGTACTTC. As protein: CASSLGTSGFYEQYF.

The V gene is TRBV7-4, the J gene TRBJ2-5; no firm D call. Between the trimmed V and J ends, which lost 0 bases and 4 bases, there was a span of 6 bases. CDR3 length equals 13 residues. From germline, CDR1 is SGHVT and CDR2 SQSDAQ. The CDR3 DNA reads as TGTGCCAGCAGCTTAGCCCTAAGAGAGACCCAGTACTTC. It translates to CASSLALRETQYF.

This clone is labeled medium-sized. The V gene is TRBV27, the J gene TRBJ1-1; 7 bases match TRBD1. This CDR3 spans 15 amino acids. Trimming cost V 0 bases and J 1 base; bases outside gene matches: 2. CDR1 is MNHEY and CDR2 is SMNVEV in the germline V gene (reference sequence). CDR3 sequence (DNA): TGTGCCAGCAGTTTATCGAGGACAGGGAACACTGAAGCTTTCTTT. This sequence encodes CASSLSRTGNTEAFF.

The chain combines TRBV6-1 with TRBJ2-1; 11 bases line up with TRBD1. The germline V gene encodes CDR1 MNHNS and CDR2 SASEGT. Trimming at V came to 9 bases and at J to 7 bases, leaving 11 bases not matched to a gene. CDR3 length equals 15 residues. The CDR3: CASTSGTGGPNEQFF. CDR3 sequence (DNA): TGTGCCAGTACCTCCGGGACAGGGGGGCCTAATGAGCAGTTCTTC.

As DNA, the CDR3 is TGTGCCAGCAGTCCCCGGACACCTCCGCAGTCCGGGGAGCTGTTTTTT. This sequence encodes CASSPRTPPQSGELFF. The chain employs TRBV6-4 and TRBJ2-2; maybe TRBD1 (5 bases). The germline V gene has CDR1 MRHNA and CDR2 SNTAGT. This CDR3 contains 16 residues. The V end was cut by 5 bases, the J end by 6 bases, with 19 bases between.

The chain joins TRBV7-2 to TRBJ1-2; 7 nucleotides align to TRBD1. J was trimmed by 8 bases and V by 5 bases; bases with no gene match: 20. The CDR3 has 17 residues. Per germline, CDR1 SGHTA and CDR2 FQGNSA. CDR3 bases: TGTGCCAGCAGCCCAGGGGGGGGGCGCTTTCGTGCGGGAGGCTACACCTTC. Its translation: CASSPGGGRFRAGGYTF.

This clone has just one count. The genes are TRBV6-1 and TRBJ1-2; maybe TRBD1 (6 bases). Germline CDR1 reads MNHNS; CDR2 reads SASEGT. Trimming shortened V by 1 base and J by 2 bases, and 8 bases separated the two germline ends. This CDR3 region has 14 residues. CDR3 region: CASSEGTVNYGYTF. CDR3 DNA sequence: TGTGCCAGCAGTGAAGGGACAGTGAACTATGGCTACACCTTC.

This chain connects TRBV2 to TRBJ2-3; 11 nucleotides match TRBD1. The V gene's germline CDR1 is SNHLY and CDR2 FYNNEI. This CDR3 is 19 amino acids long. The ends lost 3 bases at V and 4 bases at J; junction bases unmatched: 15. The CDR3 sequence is CASSDQMGQGGVASDTQYF. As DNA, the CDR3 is TGTGCCAGCAGTGATCAGATGGGACAGGGGGGGGTAGCGTCAGATACGCAGTATTTT.

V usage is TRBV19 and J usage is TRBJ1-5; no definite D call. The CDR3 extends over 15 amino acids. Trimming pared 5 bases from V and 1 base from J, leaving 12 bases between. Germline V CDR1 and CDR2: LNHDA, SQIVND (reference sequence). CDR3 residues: CASSGRKGSNQPQHF. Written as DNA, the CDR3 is TGTGCCAGTAGTGGGCGGAAGGGAAGCAATCAGCCCCAGCATTTT.

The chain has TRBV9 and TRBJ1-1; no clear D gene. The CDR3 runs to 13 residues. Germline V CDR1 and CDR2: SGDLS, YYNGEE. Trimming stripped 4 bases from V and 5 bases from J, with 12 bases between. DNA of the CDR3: TGTGCCAGCAGCCCCCAGCCTGTGACTGAAGCTTTCTTT. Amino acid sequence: CASSPQPVTEAFF.

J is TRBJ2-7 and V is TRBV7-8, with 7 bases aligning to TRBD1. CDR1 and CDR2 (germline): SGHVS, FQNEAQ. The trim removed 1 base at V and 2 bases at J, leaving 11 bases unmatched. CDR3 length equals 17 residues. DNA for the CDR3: TGTGCCAGCAGCTTAGAGTGGGTTACAGGGGACCCCTACGAGCAGTACTTC. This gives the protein CASSLEWVTGDPYEQYF.

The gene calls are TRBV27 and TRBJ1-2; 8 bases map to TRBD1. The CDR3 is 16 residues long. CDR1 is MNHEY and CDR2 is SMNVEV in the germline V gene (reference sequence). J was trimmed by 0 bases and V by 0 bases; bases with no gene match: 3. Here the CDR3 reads CASSLSYRGSNYGYTF. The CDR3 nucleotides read TGTGCCAGCAGTTTATCCTACAGGGGGTCTAACTATGGCTACACCTTC.

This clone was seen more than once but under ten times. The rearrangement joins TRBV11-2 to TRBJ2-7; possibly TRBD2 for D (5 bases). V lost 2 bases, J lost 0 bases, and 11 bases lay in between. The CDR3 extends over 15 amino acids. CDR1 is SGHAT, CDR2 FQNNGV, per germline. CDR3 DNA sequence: TGTGCCAGCAGCTTAAGCGGTACAAACTCCTACGAGCAGTACTTC. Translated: CASSLSGTNSYEQYF.

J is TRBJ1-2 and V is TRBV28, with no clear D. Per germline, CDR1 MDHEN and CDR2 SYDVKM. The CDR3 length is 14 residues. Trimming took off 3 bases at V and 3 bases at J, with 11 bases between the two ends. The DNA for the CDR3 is TGTGCCAGCAGTTTTATTGTGTATGACTATGGCTACACCTTC. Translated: CASSFIVYDYGYTF.